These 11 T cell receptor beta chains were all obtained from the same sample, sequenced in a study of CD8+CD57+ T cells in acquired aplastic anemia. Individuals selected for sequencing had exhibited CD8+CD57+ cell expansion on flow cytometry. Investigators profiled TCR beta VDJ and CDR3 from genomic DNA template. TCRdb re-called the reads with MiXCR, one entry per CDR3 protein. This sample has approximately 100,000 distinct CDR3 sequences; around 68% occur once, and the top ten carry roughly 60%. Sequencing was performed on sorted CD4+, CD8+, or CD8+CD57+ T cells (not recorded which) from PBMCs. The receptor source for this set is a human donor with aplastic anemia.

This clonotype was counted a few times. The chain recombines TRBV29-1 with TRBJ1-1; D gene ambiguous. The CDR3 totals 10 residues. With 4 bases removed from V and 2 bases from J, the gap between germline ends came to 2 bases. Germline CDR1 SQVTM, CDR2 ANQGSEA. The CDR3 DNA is TGCAGCGTTGGTAACACTGAAGCTTTCTTT. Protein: CSVGNTEAFF.

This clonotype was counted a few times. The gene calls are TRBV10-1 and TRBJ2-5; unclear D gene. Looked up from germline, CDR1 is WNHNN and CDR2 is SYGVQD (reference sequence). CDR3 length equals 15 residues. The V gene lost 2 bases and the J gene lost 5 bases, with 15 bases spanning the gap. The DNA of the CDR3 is TGCGCCAGCAGTGAGGGTGCCGCGCTGAGGGAGACCCAGTACTTC. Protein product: CASSEGAALRETQYF.

The CDR3 here is CASSLVGRDQETQYF. CDR3 nucleotides: TGTGCCAGCAGCTTAGTTGGCAGGGACCAAGAGACCCAGTACTTC. This chain uses TRBV7-2 with TRBJ2-5; possible D gene TRBD1, 5 bases. Trimming took 1 base from V and 0 from J, leaving 9 bases between them. The CDR3 contains 15 residues. In germline, CDR1 is SGHTA, CDR2 FQGNSA. Full variable domain (outside the CDR3, taken from reference TRBV7-2 and TRBJ2-5): GAGVSQSPSNKVTEKGKDVELRCDPISGHTALYWYRQSLGQGLEFLIYFQGNSAPDKSGLPSDRFSAERTGGSVSTLTIQRTQQEDSAVYLCASSLVGRDQETQYFGPGTRLLVL.

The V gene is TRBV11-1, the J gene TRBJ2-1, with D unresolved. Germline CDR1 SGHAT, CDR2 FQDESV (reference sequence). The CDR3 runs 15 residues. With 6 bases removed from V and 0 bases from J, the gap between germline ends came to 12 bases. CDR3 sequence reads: CASSWARSSYNEQFF. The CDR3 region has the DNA TGTGCCAGCAGTTGGGCTAGGAGCTCCTACAATGAGCAGTTCTTC. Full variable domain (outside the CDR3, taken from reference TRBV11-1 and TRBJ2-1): EAEVAQSPRYKITEKSQAVAFWCDPISGHATLYWYRQILGQGPELLVQFQDESVVDDSQLPKDRFSAERLKGVDSTLKIQPAELGDSAMYLCASSWARSSYNEQFFGPGTRLTVL.

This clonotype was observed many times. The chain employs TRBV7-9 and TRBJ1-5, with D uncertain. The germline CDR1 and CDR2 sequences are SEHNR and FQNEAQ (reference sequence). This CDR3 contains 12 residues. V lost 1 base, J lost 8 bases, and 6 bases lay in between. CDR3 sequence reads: CASSLGGEPQHF. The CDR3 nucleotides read TGTGCCAGCAGCTTAGGGGGTGAGCCCCAGCATTTT.

For the CDR3, the DNA is TGTGCCAGCAGCCCCGGGACGCGGGGCACAGATACGCAGTATTTT. The encoded protein is CASSPGTRGTDTQYF. The V call is TRBV6-4, the J call TRBJ2-3, with D possibly called TRBD1 or TRBD2 (5 bases each). V lost 6 bases to trimming and J lost 1 base, with 14 bases between them. This CDR3 is 15 amino acids long. Germline lookup yields CDR1 MRHNA and CDR2 SNTAGT.

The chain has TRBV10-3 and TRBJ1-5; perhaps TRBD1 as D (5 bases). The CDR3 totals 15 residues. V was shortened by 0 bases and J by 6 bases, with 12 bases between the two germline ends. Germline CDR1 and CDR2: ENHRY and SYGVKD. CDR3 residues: CAISESGGVGQPQHF. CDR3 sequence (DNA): TGTGCCATCAGTGAGTCGGGGGGGGTAGGTCAGCCCCAGCATTTT.

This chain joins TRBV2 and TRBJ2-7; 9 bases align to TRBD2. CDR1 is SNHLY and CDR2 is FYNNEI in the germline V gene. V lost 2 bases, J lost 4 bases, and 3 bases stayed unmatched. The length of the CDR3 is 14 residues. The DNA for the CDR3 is TGTGCCAGCAGTGAACGGACTAGCGATTACGAGCAGTACTTC. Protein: CASSERTSDYEQYF. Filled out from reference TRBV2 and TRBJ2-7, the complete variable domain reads EPEVTQTPSHQVTQMGQEVILRCVPISNHLYFYWYRQILGQKVEFLVSFYNNEISEKSEIFDDQFSVERPDGSNFTLKIRSTKLEDSAMYFCASSERTSDYEQYFGPGTRLTVT.

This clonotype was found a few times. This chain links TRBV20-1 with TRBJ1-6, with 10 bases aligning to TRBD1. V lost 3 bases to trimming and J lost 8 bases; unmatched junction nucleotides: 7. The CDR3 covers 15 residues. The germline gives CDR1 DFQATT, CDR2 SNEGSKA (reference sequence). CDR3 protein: CSARAMGTGDSPLHF. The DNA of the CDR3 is TGCAGTGCTAGGGCGATGGGGACAGGGGATTCACCCCTCCACTTT.

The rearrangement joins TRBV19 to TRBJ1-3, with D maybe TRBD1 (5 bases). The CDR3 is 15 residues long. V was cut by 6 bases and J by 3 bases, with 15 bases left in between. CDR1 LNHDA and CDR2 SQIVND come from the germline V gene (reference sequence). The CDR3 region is CASRRGGGDGNTIYF. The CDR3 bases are TGTGCCAGTAGGCGCGGGGGAGGCGATGGAAACACCATATATTTT.

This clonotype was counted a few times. The DNA of the CDR3 is TGCAGTGCTACGCGACAGGGCGTCAACGAGCAGTACTTC. This translates into CSATRQGVNEQYF. The V call is TRBV20-1, the J call TRBJ2-7; 7 positions agree with TRBD1. From germline, CDR1 is DFQATT and CDR2 SNEGSKA (reference sequence). CDR3 length equals 13 residues. V lost 4 bases and J lost 5; bases outside the gene matches: 8.